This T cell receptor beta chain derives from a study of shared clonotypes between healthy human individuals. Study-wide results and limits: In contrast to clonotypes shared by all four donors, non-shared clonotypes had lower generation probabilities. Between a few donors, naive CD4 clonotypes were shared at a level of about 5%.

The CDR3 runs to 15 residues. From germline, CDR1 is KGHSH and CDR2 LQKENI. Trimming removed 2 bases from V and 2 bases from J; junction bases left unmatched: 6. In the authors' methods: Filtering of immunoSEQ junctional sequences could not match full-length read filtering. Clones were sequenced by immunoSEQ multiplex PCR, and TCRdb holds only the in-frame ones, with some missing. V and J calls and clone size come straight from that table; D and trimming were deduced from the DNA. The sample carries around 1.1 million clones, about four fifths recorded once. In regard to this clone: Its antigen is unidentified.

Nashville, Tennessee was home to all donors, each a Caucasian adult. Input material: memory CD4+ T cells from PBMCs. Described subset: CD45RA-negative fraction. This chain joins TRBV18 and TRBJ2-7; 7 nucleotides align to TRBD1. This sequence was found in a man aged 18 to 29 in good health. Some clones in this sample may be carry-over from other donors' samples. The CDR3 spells CASSPSLGQTYEQYF. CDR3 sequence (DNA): TGTGCCAGCTCACCATCCCTGGGACAGACCTACGAGCAGTACTTC.